The table lists the clone carrying this TCR beta chain with a count of one. Assay: immunoSEQ multiplex PCR; the TCRdb copy retains only in-frame clones and omits some. The data show under 250,000 clones, roughly 86% seen once. Individuals drawn from approximately 26 US areas were about 18 to 90 years old. Participant-given clinical history determined each cohort assignment. This entry belongs to a study of blood T cell repertoires in COVID-19. Trimming took off 7 bases at V and 0 bases at J, with 12 bases between the two ends. The CDR3 consists of 14 residues. Germline assignment: CDR1 MNHEY and CDR2 SMNVEV (reference sequence).

This TCR derives from a woman in her 30s with acute COVID-19. V usage is TRBV27 and J usage is TRBJ1-1; D gene uncertain. The sequenced sample consisted of PBMCs or T cells enriched from blood (not recorded which). The CDR3 is CASKRAGMNTEAFF. CDR3 bases: TGTGCCAGCAAAAGGGCGGGCATGAACACTGAAGCTTTCTTT.